This section outlines one T cell receptor (beta chain) sequence together with its context. Looked up from germline, CDR1 is KGHDR and CDR2 is SFDVKD. Germline trimming cut 3 bases from V and 4 bases from J; bases unmatched to any gene: 10. The CDR3 loop spans 17 amino acids. The data belong to a study of molecular identifiers for immune sequencing clone quantification. TCRdb analysed the PCR reads with MiXCR anew, one entry per CDR3 protein. This table holds hundreds of thousands of distinct CDR3 sequences, roughly 23% found once. Sequenced sample: naive CD8+ T cells from blood, with Jurkat cell RNA spiked in. Noted subset: FACS-sorted CD8+CD4-CCR7+CD45RA+ naive T cells. This TCR derives from a human donor in good health. Some libraries in this study had Jurkat cell RNA spiked in. The genes are TRBV24-1 and TRBJ2-3, with 9 bases lining up with TRBD1. The CDR3: CATSDGRDRGGPDTQYF. The CDR3 nucleotides are TGTGCCACCAGTGATGGGCGCGACAGGGGGGGACCAGATACGCAGTATTTT.